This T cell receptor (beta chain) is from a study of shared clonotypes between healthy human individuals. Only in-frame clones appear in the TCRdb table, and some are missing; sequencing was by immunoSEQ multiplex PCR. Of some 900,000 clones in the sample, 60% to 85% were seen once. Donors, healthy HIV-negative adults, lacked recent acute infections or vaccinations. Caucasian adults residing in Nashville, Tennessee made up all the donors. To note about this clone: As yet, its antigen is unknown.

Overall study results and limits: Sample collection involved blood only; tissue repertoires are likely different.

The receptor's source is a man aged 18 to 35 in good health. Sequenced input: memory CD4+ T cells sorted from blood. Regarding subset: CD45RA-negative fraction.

The CDR3 DNA reads as TGTGCCAGTAGTGCGTCCGGGACGAACACCGGGGAGCTGTTTTTT. It encodes CASSASGTNTGELFF. V gene TRBV19 combines with J gene TRBJ2-2; maybe TRBD2 (5 bases). Trimming pared 5 bases from V and 0 bases from J, leaving 10 bases between. This CDR3 is built from 15 residues. Germline CDR1 and CDR2: LNHDA and SQIVND (reference sequence).